This T cell receptor beta chain was sequenced for a study of PD-1 blockade in mismatch repair-deficient tumors (dated by TCRdb to between 2016 and 2019). With regard to the full study: Between September 2013 and September 2016, the trial enrolled about 93 consecutive patients with 12 mismatch repair-deficient cancer types, every one of whom had been previously treated and was progressing. Tumor-associated T cell clones in the peripheral blood of patients responding to PD-1 blockade were tracked using deep sequencing of TCR CDR3 regions. What the work shows at the level of the full study, not this receptor alone: Clones residing in the tumor, which were often undetectable in blood before treatment, expanded quickly after pembrolizumab and then contracted, generally before radiologic responses. Of about seven peptides, three triggered clonal expansion, producing 110 to 150 unique blood TCRs, of which about seven were also present in tumor, and every positive peptide came from a frameshift mutation.

Library construction relied on the immunoSEQ multiplex PCR assay. The source study handled its data this way. A clone was defined as neoantigen-specific if the clone expanded significantly to the relevant peptide but showed no significant expansion to any other peptide tested. TCRdb provides this immuneACCESS table in a form limited to in-frame rearrangements. Some clones are lacking; in checked studies, under half of them reflect an unresolved V gene, and why the rest are absent is not known. V and J calls and clone size are copied from that table; D and trimming were computed from the DNA. In all, the sample holds 14,000 or so clones, and around 80% of those were seen once. The ten biggest clones cover around 24% of the sample. On this clone: This clone's antigen is unknown. No clone much larger than this one lies a single base away; base qualities are absent.

Per the germline V gene, MDHEN is the CDR1 and SYDVKM is the CDR2. The germline ends are 12 bases apart after V is trimmed by 8 bases and J by 5 bases. Taken from cysteine to phenylalanine, the CDR3 has 13 residues. CDR3 DNA only is kept here, 39 bases in frame from base 1. The time point label of this sample denotes: approximately 10-day in vitro stimulation with candidate neoantigen peptide 4. Mismatch repair deficiency was established in every enrolled patient by polymerase chain reaction or immunohistochemistry. TCR sequencing was carried out for a few patients who responded to pembrolizumab therapy. Each of about 7 ELISpot-reactive candidate neoantigen peptides was used in an approximately ten-day in vitro stimulation prior to TCR sequencing. A control culture lacking peptide was run in an identical manner and was used as the baseline for calculation of clone fold changes. The phase II trial prospectively evaluated PD-1 blockade with pembrolizumab in advanced mismatch repair-deficient cancers, independent of tissue of origin.

The sample was cells cultured in vitro, taken from a patient treated with pembrolizumab. The chain is made from TRBV28 and TRBJ2-2; the D gene lacks a confident call. The receptor comes from an adult with mismatch repair-deficient cancer. The bases read TGTGCCAGCCCTAGTCGGGCGACCGGGGAGCTGTTTTTT. The encoded protein is CASPSRATGELFF.